The present T cell receptor (beta chain) was sequenced within a study of T-cell memory formation after mild COVID-19 (dated by TCRdb to the early 2020s). For the study in its entirety: Most TCR sequence clusters were specific to one of the two donors. Longitudinal TCRalpha and TCRbeta repertoire sequencing tracked T-cell clones expanding and contracting after mild COVID-19 in a couple of donors. The cohort comprised two young, previously healthy adult volunteers, one female and one male.

This clonotype was recorded many times. Its target antigen remains unknown. No much larger clone is present one base from it, and per-base qualities are unavailable. The paper as a whole reports these results and caveats: The study covered only a couple of mild cases, and larger cohorts including severe cases with pre-infection samples were considered necessary. Contracting CD4+ clones appeared mostly in the CM and EM memory subsets, whereas CD8+ clones were enriched in EMRA. Some responding clones were detected in pre-infection memory, suggesting pre-existing cross-reactive memory T cells joined the SARS-CoV-2 response. Clones that contracted from day 15 to 85 showed balanced CD4/CD8 phenotypes, whereas a second wave of clones that expanded from day 15 to 37 leaned towards CD4+. Whether the second-wave clones peaking on day 37 were SARS-CoV-2 specific was not confirmed.

PBMCs were isolated by Ficoll-Paque density gradient centrifugation. Data came from an Illumina NovaSeq 6000. TCRalpha and TCRbeta cDNA libraries were constructed by 5'RACE with constant-segment primers, with sample barcodes and unique molecular identifiers being introduced. Trizol reagent was used to extract RNA from every sample. Library amplification was performed in two PCR steps, and a second sample barcode and Illumina TruSeq adapters were introduced in the second step. Sequencing of the libraries was done on an Illumina NovaSeq, producing 2 x 150 bp paired-end reads. Regarding the original processing steps: With migec v1.2.7, reads were demultiplexed and then collapsed into UMI-guided consensus sequences. Using mixcr v2.1.11, UMI consensuses were aligned to TRA and TRB V and J templates and then assembled into clonotypes. Clonotypes were classified as expanded or contracted when called significant by both edgeR and NoisET, with noise models trained on biological replicates. For edgeR calls, the thresholds were a false discovery rate-adjusted p below 0.01 and a log2 fold-change of 1. PCA with hierarchical clustering of max-normalized trajectories of the 1000 most abundant clonotypes was used as exploratory dynamics analysis. Separately sequenced CD4+ and CD8+ repertoires were used to assign the CD4 or CD8 phenotype of responding clones. Clones were called with MiXCR by TCRdb after fastp trimmed the public reads at Q25, and only in-frame beta chains were retained. Rows matching on CDR3 protein sequence are summarized as one entry with the most common DNA and genes. These V and J calls rely on TCRdb rather than the paper's analysis. A total of fewer than 250,000 distinct CDR3 sequences appear in this sample, roughly a tenth of them only once. The ten top clones hold approximately 2.8% of the sample.

The sequence was obtained from a man younger than 35 who had mild COVID-19 (a few samples of this study predate the infection). The sample titles of this study are shuffled in the database, so cell type and time point are left out; the donor was told from shared clones. Material for sequencing was PBMCs or a T cell subset sorted from them (not recorded which).

The DNA sequence is as follows: TGTGCCAGCAGCTTAATCGGGCAAGAGACCCAGTACTTC. The encoded protein is CASSLIGQETQYF. The chain employs TRBV7-6 and TRBJ2-5; no D gene can be assigned with confidence. Spanning cysteine to phenylalanine, the CDR3 consists of 13 amino acids. The kept DNA is CDR3 alone, 39 bases in frame from the first base. CDR1 SGHVS and CDR2 FNYEAQ are derived from the germline V gene. Deletion took 2 bases off V and 2 bases off J, with a span of 6 bases between the germline ends.